These 10 T cell receptor beta chains were sequenced from one sample in a study of T cell repertoires in cytomegalovirus infection (dated by TCRdb to between 2018 and 2021). Sequencing relied on an Illumina HiSeq 1500. The raw public reads went through TCRdb reprocessing: fastp at Q25, MiXCR clone calling, in-frame beta chains kept. Identical CDR3 proteins give one entry, which carries the most common genes and DNA. This sample has some 280,000 distinct CDR3 sequences in its table, and roughly 15% of those were observed once. The ten largest clonotypes hold roughly 8.9% of the sample. Sequencing was performed on PBMCs. These TCRs come from a human donor in good health (CMV status not recorded). Some clones in this sample may be carry-over from other donors' samples.

This clonotype appeared many times. The chain carries TRBV20-1 and TRBJ1-1; 7 bases match TRBD1. Germline V lookup: CDR1 DFQATT, CDR2 SNEGSKA (reference sequence). V was clipped by 6 bases and J by 1 base; unmatched bases: 2. CDR3 length: 12 amino acids. CDR3: CSARTGNTEAFF. CDR3 DNA sequence: TGCAGTGCGAGGACAGGGAACACTGAAGCTTTCTTT.

This clonotype was observed at least ten times. The chain combines TRBV6-2 or TRBV6-3 with TRBJ2-7; possibly TRBD1 or TRBD2 for D (5 bases each). With 7 bases removed from V and 3 bases from J, the gap between germline ends came to 19 bases. Germline V gives CDR1 MNHEY, CDR2 SVGEGT. This CDR3 spans 15 amino acids. CDR3 nucleotide sequence: TGTGCCAGCACCAACGGGGCAGGAACACTCTACGAGCAGTACTTC. This gives the protein CASTNGAGTLYEQYF.

The chain uses TRBV6-2 or TRBV6-3 and TRBJ1-1; a possible D gene is TRBD1 (6 bases). This CDR3 region has 16 residues. Trimming removed 10 bases from V and 1 base from J, with 22 bases in between. Germline CDR1 MNHEY, CDR2 SVGEGT. CDR3 amino acids: CAIRSGGLTENTEAFF. The DNA of the CDR3 is TGTGCCATCAGAAGTGGGGGCCTGACCGAGAACACTGAAGCTTTCTTT.

This chain joins TRBV3-1 and TRBJ2-3, with D maybe TRBD1 (6 bases). CDR3 length: 12 residues. Deletions cut 5 bases from V and 6 bases from J, with 9 bases between. In germline, CDR1 is LGHDT, CDR2 YNNKEL (reference sequence). The CDR3 sequence is CASSYQGDTQYF. In nucleotides, the CDR3 is TGTGCCAGCAGCTATCAGGGGGATACGCAGTATTTT.

This clonotype has more than one count but fewer than ten. This chain joins TRBV20-1 and TRBJ1-3; D gene ambiguous. The V end was cut by 6 bases, the J end by 2 bases, with 11 bases between. Per the germline V gene, CDR1 is DFQATT and CDR2 is SNEGSKA (reference sequence). The length of the CDR3 is 13 residues. CDR3 protein: CSAEWRAGNTIYF. The CDR3 DNA follows: TGCAGTGCGGAGTGGAGGGCTGGAAACACCATATATTTT.

This clonotype was recorded at least ten times. V gene TRBV6-1 combines with J gene TRBJ2-5; 7 bases map to TRBD1. Germline-derived CDR1 and CDR2 are MNHNS and SASEGT. CDR3 length equals 14 residues. Trimming cost V 6 bases and J 6 bases; bases outside gene matches: 10. CDR3 nucleotide sequence: TGTGCCAGCAGGGACAATGACAGGGTGAAGACCCAGTACTTC. Protein sequence: CASRDNDRVKTQYF.

This clonotype has ten or more counts. The chain carries TRBV20-1 and TRBJ2-4, with TRBD1 matching over 9 bases. The CDR3 consists of 14 residues. The germline CDR1 and CDR2 sequences are DFQATT and SNEGSKA (reference sequence). Losses at the gene ends were 5 bases for V and 8 bases for J; bases not matched to a gene: 10. CDR3 protein: CSARPQGARDIQYF. In DNA, the CDR3 is TGCAGTGCTCGCCCACAGGGGGCGCGGGACATTCAGTACTTC.

Only a few counts were recorded for this clonotype. J is TRBJ1-2 and V is TRBV29-1; D not certain. The V gene lost 7 bases and the J gene lost 0 bases, with 9 bases spanning the gap. This CDR3 is built from 12 residues. Germline assignment: CDR1 SQVTM and CDR2 ANQGSEA. This chain's CDR3 is CSGRTPNYGYTF. The CDR3 DNA reads as TGCAGCGGACGGACTCCTAACTATGGCTACACCTTC.

This clonotype showed up many times. The DNA of the CDR3 is TGTGCCAGCAGCTTAGGGTCAGGGTCTCAGCCCCAGCATTTT. Translating it yields CASSLGSGSQPQHF. The J gene is TRBJ1-5, the V gene TRBV7-2; maybe TRBD1 (5 bases). Looked up from germline, CDR1 is SGHTA and CDR2 is FQGNSA. V gave up 1 base and J gave up 6 bases, with 10 bases separating them. The CDR3 runs 14 residues.

In this sample, this clonotype turned up a few times. The rearrangement links TRBV20-1 to TRBJ2-6; D may be TRBD1 (7 bases). The CDR3 has 15 amino acids. Deletions cut 5 bases from V and 0 bases from J, with 11 bases between. The germline V gene has CDR1 DFQATT and CDR2 SNEGSKA (reference sequence). CDR3 region: CSAAGQLSGANVLTF. The CDR3 region has the DNA TGCAGTGCTGCGGGACAGCTCTCTGGGGCCAACGTCCTGACTTTC.